The 14 T cell receptor beta chains below come from one sample, sequenced in a study of vaccination effects on CD4 cells after COVID-19 (dated by TCRdb to about 2022). Which antigens these TCRs recognize remains unknown. To identify antigen-specific CD4+ T cell clonotypes by their expansion, the ViraFEST assay first stimulated PBMC with viral peptide pools and then applied TCR sequencing. After around 10 days of culture, CD4+ T cells were isolated with the EasySep CD4+ T cell isolation kit. Participants received two doses of either the BNT162b2 or the mRNA-1273 mRNA SARS-CoV-2 vaccine. The library was obtained by the immunoSEQ multiplex PCR assay. Sourced from immuneACCESS, this table was stored by TCRdb with only in-frame sequences that have V and J called. A share of the clones is absent; for the studies checked, an unresolved V gene accounts for under half, and the remainder has no known explanation. In this sample the table shows approximately 16,000 clones, 60% to 80% of which occur a single time. Jointly, the top ten make up roughly 20% of the sample.

Sample: CD4+ T cells from PBMCs cultured with HCoV-NL63 spike peptides, taken after COVID-19 vaccination. In light of the paper, this sample's cell subset or site label describes: HCoV-NL63 spike overlapping peptide pool stimulation. All receptors come from a human donor who received a COVID-19 vaccine.

The chain recombines TRBV5-1 with TRBJ2-7; 8 bases are shared with TRBD1. V was clipped by 6 bases and J by 1 base; unmatched bases: 9. This CDR3 has 15 residues. Germline V lookup: CDR1 SGHRS, CDR2 YFSETQ. The CDR3 region is CASTPGQASSYEQYF. In nucleotides, the CDR3 is TGCGCCAGCACCCCGGGACAGGCCAGTTCCTACGAGCAGTACTTC.

The chain couples TRBV7-2 to TRBJ2-2; weak D call: TRBD2 (6 bases). The CDR3 extends over 16 amino acids. Germline values: CDR1 SGHTA, CDR2 FQGNSA. V lost 1 base, J lost 6 bases, and 15 bases lay in between. CDR3 DNA: TGTGCCAGCAGCTTAGTCGCGGGGATGGCATCCGGGGAGCTGTTTTTT. Its protein is CASSLVAGMASGELFF. Combining the CDR3 with reference TRBV7-2 and TRBJ2-2 gives the whole variable domain GAGVSQSPSNKVTEKGKDVELRCDPISGHTALYWYRQSLGQGLEFLIYFQGNSAPDKSGLPSDRFSAERTGGSVSTLTIQRTQQEDSAVYLCASSLVAGMASGELFFGEGSRLTVL.

This clone has a handful of counts. The chain uses TRBV27 and TRBJ1-6; D ambiguous. Germline V gene data show CDR1 as MNHEY and CDR2 as SMNVEV (reference sequence). The CDR3 loop spans 12 amino acids. Trimming cost V 3 bases and J 12 bases, with 9 bases left between them. Here the CDR3 DNA reads TGTGCCAGCAGTTTCGCAGGAAGACCCCTCCACTTT. It codes for CASSFAGRPLHF.

This rearrangement joins TRBV7-2 to TRBJ2-3, with D tentatively TRBD2 (6 bases). The CDR3 has 13 amino acids. The germline gives CDR1 SGHTA, CDR2 FQGNSA. Deletions cut 5 bases from V and 9 bases from J, with 15 bases between. The CDR3 nucleotides are TGTGCCAGCAGCCGCACGGCCCGGGAGACGCAGTATTTT. It yields the protein CASSRTARETQYF.

The chain recombines TRBV7-2 with TRBJ2-7, with TRBD2 identical over 12 bases. Germline CDR1 is SGHTA and CDR2 is FQGNSA. This CDR3 is 15 amino acids long. With V trimmed by 4 bases and J by 2 bases, 3 bases remained unmatched. CDR3 amino acids: CASSSASGGAYEQYF. DNA of the CDR3: TGTGCCAGCAGCTCAGCTAGCGGGGGGGCCTACGAGCAGTACTTC. Complete variable domain (other parts from reference TRBV7-2 and TRBJ2-7): GAGVSQSPSNKVTEKGKDVELRCDPISGHTALYWYRQSLGQGLEFLIYFQGNSAPDKSGLPSDRFSAERTGGSVSTLTIQRTQQEDSAVYLCASSSASGGAYEQYFGPGTRLTVT.

The V gene is TRBV5-5, the J gene TRBJ2-1, with 9 bases lining up with TRBD1. Germline CDR1 reads SGHKS; CDR2 reads YYEKEE (reference sequence). The CDR3 runs to 14 residues. V lost 4 bases and J lost 4; bases outside the gene matches: 3. CDR3 coding DNA: TGTGCCAGCAGCAGGGGACAGGGATACAATGAGCAGTTCTTC. Residues: CASSRGQGYNEQFF.

The chain uses TRBV6-6 and TRBJ2-7; 8 bases line up with TRBD2. This CDR3 is built from 16 residues. Germline lookup yields CDR1 MNHNY and CDR2 SVGAGI (reference sequence). The junction had 14 bases not matched to a gene; V was cut back by 4 bases and J by 6 bases. CDR3 sequence: CASSSSTSGWYTEQYF. The CDR3, as DNA: TGTGCCAGCAGTTCCTCAACTAGCGGTTGGTACACCGAGCAGTACTTC.

This chain uses TRBV6-5 with TRBJ2-3; D not resolved. The CDR3 loop spans 14 amino acids. Germline CDR1 MNHEY, CDR2 SVGAGI. Trimming cost V 6 bases and J 4 bases, with 14 bases left between them. The CDR3, as DNA: TGTGCCAGCAGCTCCCTCCGGCTAGCAGATACGCAGTATTTT. Translating gives CASSSLRLADTQYF.

The chain has TRBV7-9 and TRBJ1-2; the match to TRBD1 covers 11 bases. CDR1 and CDR2 (germline): SEHNR, FQNEAQ (reference sequence). The V gene end was trimmed by 5 bases and the J gene end by 5 bases; junction bases not matched to a gene: 13. The CDR3 has 17 residues. CDR3 DNA: TGTGCCAGCAGCGTATCCGGGACAGGGGGAGAAACGTATGGCTACACCTTC. It codes for CASSVSGTGGETYGYTF.

V and J are TRBV7-8 and TRBJ2-2; D call uncertain. There are 14 residues in the CDR3. V dropped 1 base and J dropped 2 bases, with 5 bases sitting between them. Germline-derived CDR1 and CDR2 are SGHVS and FQNEAQ. The CDR3 DNA is TGTGCCAGCAGCTTAGGAGCTAACACCGGGGAGCTGTTTTTT. It codes for CASSLGANTGELFF.

CDR3 nucleotide sequence: TGTGCCAGCAGCCCCCGTGAGGCAGTCAAAAACATTCAGTACTTC. Amino acids: CASSPREAVKNIQYF. V and J are TRBV5-5 and TRBJ2-4; D not resolved. In germline, CDR1 is SGHKS, CDR2 YYEKEE (reference sequence). The CDR3 covers 15 residues. Deletions cut 4 bases from V and 3 bases from J, with 14 bases between.

J is TRBJ1-2 and V is TRBV5-1, with unresolved D. Trimming left V 1 base short and J 4 bases short, with 14 bases between. This CDR3 is 15 amino acids long. The V gene's germline CDR1 is SGHRS and CDR2 YFSETQ. For the CDR3, the DNA is TGCGCCAGCAGCTTGACCCTCCCAGAACTCTATGGCTACACCTTC. This translates into CASSLTLPELYGYTF.

The V call is TRBV4-1, the J call TRBJ1-2, with D unclear. This CDR3 contains 12 residues. Trimming took 5 bases from V and 4 from J, leaving 8 bases between them. CDR1 is MGHRA, CDR2 YSYEKL, per germline. The CDR3 is CASSTGLYGYTF. Written as DNA, the CDR3 is TGCGCCAGCAGCACTGGGCTCTATGGCTACACCTTC.

V and J are TRBV28 and TRBJ1-2; D is undetermined. Germline V gene sequence: CDR1 MDHEN, CDR2 SYDVKM. The CDR3 covers 9 residues. Trimming stripped 8 bases from V and 4 bases from J, with 2 bases between. The CDR3 DNA reads as TGTGCCAGCGGCTATGGCTACACCTTC. This codes for CASGYGYTF.